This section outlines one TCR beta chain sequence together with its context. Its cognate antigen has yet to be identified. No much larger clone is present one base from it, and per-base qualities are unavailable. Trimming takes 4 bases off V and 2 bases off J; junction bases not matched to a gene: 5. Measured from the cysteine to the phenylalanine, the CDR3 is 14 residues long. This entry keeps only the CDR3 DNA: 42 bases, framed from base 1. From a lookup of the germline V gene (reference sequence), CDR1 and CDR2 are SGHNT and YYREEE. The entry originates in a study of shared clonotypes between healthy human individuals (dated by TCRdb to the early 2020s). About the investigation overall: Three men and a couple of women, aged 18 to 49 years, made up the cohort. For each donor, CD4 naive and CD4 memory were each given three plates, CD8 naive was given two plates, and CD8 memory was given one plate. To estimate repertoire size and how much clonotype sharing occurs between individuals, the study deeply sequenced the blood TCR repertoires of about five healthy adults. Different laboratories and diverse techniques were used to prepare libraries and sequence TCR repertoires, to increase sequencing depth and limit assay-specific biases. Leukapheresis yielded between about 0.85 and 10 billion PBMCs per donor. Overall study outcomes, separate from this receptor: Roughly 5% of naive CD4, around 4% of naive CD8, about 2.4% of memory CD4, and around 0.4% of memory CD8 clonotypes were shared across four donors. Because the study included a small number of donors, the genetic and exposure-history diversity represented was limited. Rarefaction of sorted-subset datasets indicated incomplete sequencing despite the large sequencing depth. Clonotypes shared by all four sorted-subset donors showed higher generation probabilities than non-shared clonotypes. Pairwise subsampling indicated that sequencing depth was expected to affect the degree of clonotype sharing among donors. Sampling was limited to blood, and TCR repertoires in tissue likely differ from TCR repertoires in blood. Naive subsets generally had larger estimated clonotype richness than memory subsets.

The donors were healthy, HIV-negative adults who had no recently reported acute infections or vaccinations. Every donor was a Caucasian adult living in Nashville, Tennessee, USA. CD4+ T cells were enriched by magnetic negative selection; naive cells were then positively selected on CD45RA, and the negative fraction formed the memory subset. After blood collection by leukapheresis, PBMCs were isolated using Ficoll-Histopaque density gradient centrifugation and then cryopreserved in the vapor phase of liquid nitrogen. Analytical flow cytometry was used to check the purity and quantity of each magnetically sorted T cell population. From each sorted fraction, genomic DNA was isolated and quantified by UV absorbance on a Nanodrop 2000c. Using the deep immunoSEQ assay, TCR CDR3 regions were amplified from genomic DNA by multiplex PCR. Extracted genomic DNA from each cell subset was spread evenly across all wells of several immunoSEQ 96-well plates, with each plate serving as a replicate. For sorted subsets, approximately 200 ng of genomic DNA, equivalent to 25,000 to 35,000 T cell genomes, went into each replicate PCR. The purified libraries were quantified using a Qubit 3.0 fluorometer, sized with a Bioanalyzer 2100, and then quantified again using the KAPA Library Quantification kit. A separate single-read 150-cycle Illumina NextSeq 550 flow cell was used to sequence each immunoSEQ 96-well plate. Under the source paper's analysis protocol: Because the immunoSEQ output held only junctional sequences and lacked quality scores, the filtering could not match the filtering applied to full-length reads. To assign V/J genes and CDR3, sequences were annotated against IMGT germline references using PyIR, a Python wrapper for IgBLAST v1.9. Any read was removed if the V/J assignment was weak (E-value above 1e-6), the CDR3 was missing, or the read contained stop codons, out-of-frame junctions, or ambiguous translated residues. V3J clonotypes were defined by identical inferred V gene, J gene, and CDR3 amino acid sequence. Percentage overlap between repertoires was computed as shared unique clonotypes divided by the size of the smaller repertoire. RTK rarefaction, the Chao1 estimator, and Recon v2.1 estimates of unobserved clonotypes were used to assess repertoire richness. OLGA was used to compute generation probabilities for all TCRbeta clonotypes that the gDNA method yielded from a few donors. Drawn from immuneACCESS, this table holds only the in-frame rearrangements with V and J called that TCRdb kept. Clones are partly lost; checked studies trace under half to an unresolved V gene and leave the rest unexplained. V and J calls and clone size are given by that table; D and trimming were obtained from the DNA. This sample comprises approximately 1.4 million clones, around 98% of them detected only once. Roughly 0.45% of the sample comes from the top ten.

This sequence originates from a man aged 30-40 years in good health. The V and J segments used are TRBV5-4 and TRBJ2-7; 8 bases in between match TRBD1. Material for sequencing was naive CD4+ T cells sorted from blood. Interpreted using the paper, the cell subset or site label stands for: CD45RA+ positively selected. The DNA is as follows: TGTGCCAGCAGCCGGACAGGGAACCCCTACGAGCAGTACTTC. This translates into CASSRTGNPYEQYF.